The 18 T cell receptor beta chains reported below all come from one sample, sequenced in a study of shared clonotypes between healthy human individuals (dated by TCRdb to between 2020 and 2021). Library preparation employed the immunoSEQ multiplex PCR assay. Entries here come from immuneACCESS through TCRdb and include only in-frame sequences with V and J called. Some clones fail to appear in such tables; in the studies checked, an unresolved V gene covers under half of the shortfall, and the cause of the remainder is unknown. In all, the sample holds approximately 720,000 clones, and 72% of those were seen once. Around 2% of the sample is in the top ten clones. The sample taken for sequencing was memory CD4+ T cells sorted from blood. This specimen's cell subset or site label, interpreted: CD45RA-negative fraction. The receptors originated from a woman in her 30s in good health.

The chain recombines TRBV6-5 with TRBJ1-4; no definite D call. V shed 6 bases and J shed 7 bases, with 9 bases lying between them. This CDR3 has 12 residues. In germline, CDR1 is MNHEY, CDR2 SVGAGI. The CDR3 spells CASSNHGEKLFF. CDR3 in DNA: TGTGCCAGCAGCAACCATGGTGAAAAACTGTTTTTT.

The chain has TRBV28 and TRBJ2-3; TRBD2 agrees at 8 bases. Germline CDR1 and CDR2: MDHEN and SYDVKM. The CDR3 has 14 residues. The ends lost 7 bases at V and 5 bases at J; junction bases unmatched: 8. CDR3: CASTASGRGDTQYF. In DNA, the CDR3 is TGTGCCAGCACGGCGAGCGGGAGAGGAGATACGCAGTATTTT.

This clone was seen a handful of times. The chain combines TRBV30 with TRBJ2-6, with D unclear. V was cut by 3 bases and J by 0 bases, with 12 bases left in between. This CDR3 is 16 amino acids long. CDR1 is GTSNPN, CDR2 SVGIG, per germline (reference sequence). The CDR3 here is CAWSISVSSGANVLTF. DNA for the CDR3: TGTGCCTGGAGCATATCGGTTAGCTCTGGGGCCAACGTCCTGACTTTC.

This clone was picked up many times. The chain combines TRBV6-5 with TRBJ1-3, with 8 bases fitting TRBD1. V shed 1 base and J 8 bases; nucleotides not matched to a gene: 7. The germline gives CDR1 MNHEY, CDR2 SVGAGI. This CDR3 is built from 15 residues. CDR3 residues: CASSYFTGTGDTIYF. In DNA, the CDR3 is TGTGCCAGCAGTTACTTTACCGGGACAGGAGACACCATATATTTT.

In this sample, this clone turned up a few times. The chain combines TRBV29-1 with TRBJ1-3, with TRBD1 as a possible D gene (5 bases). V was cut by 6 bases and J by 1 base, with 7 bases left in between. CDR3 length: 12 amino acids. Germline V gene sequence: CDR1 SQVTM, CDR2 ANQGSEA. The CDR3 reads CSVRTSGNTIYF. The CDR3 DNA is TGCAGCGTGCGGACATCTGGAAACACCATATATTTT.

The chain couples TRBV18 to TRBJ2-1; 10 bases align to TRBD1. Trimming cost V 1 base and J 8 bases; bases outside gene matches: 5. The CDR3 is made up of 15 amino acids. Per the germline V gene, CDR1 is KGHSH and CDR2 is LQKENI. The CDR3 spells CASSPRQGAVYEQFF. CDR3 sequence (DNA): TGTGCCAGCTCACCACGACAGGGGGCGGTTTATGAGCAGTTCTTC.

The CDR3 coding sequence is TGTGCCAGCAGCCGGGAGGACTCCTACGAGCAGTACTTC. As protein: CASSREDSYEQYF. V is TRBV19 and J is TRBJ2-5; 7 bases align to TRBD2. The J call is in doubt because the DNA end fits TRBJ2-7 better. The CDR3 spans 13 residues. CDR1 LNHDA and CDR2 SQIVND come from the germline V gene (reference sequence).

This chain connects TRBV7-2 to TRBJ1-5; D gene ambiguous. This CDR3 region has 14 residues. The germline gives CDR1 SGHTA, CDR2 FQGNSA. V was clipped by 5 bases and J by 3 bases, with 11 bases between them. The CDR3 DNA follows: TGTGCCAGCAGCCCCGGGCCTTCCAATCAGCCCCAGCATTTT. Its translation: CASSPGPSNQPQHF.

The chain combines TRBV28 with TRBJ2-1; D uncertain. This CDR3 region has 13 residues. Germline loops: CDR1 MDHEN, CDR2 SYDVKM. The V end lost 5 bases, the J end lost 10 bases, and 15 bases lay between the germline ends. The CDR3 sequence: CASSPPSISEQFF. CDR3 bases: TGTGCCAGCAGTCCCCCTTCAATAAGCGAGCAGTTCTTC.

Only a few counts were recorded for this clone. The chain uses TRBV4-1 and TRBJ2-2; D call uncertain. V was shortened by 0 bases and J by 2 bases, with 16 bases between the two germline ends. This CDR3 is built from 18 residues. Germline CDR1 is MGHRA and CDR2 is YSYEKL. CDR3 bases: TGCGCCAGCAGCCAAGATCGAAGGCTGAAATTAAACACCGGGGAGCTGTTTTTT. Its translation is CASSQDRRLKLNTGELFF.

This clone was counted a single time. The chain has TRBV28 and TRBJ2-7, with a possible D match to TRBD2 (6 bases). CDR3 length: 12 residues. Trimming took 8 bases from V and 6 from J, leaving 14 bases between them. The germline gives CDR1 MDHEN, CDR2 SYDVKM. CDR3 DNA sequence: TGTGCCAGCTCAGGCGGGGTTAGCGAGCAGTACTTC. As protein: CASSGGVSEQYF.

The rearrangement joins TRBV30 to TRBJ2-2; possibly TRBD1 or TRBD2 for D (6 bases each). V was clipped by 0 bases and J by 4 bases, with 15 bases between them. CDR3 length: 16 amino acids. Germline V gene lookup returns CDR1 GTSNPN and CDR2 SVGIG (reference sequence). CDR3 loop: CAWSVLGGHFTGELFF. DNA for the CDR3: TGTGCCTGGAGTGTACTGGGGGGACATTTCACCGGGGAGCTGTTTTTT.

This clone was detected only a few times. The V gene is TRBV6-1, the J gene TRBJ2-7; possibly TRBD1 for D (8 bases). The V gene's germline CDR1 is MNHNS and CDR2 SASEGT. This CDR3 has 14 residues. Deletions cut 5 bases from V and 4 bases from J, with 15 bases between. The DNA for the CDR3 is TGTGCCAGCAGTAGAGCGGGACAGGCGTACGAGCAGTACTTC. Amino acid sequence: CASSRAGQAYEQYF.

This chain uses TRBV20-1 with TRBJ1-1; D is undetermined. This CDR3 region has 11 residues. Germline CDR1 and CDR2: DFQATT and SNEGSKA (reference sequence). V dropped 6 bases and J dropped 0 bases, with 5 bases sitting between them. CDR3 protein: CSAQVNTEAFF. CDR3 in DNA: TGCAGTGCCCAGGTGAACACTGAAGCTTTCTTT.

The rearrangement uses TRBV10-3 and TRBJ1-1; D uncertain. The V gene lost 2 bases and the J gene lost 0 bases, with 13 bases spanning the gap. The germline V gene has CDR1 ENHRY and CDR2 SYGVKD. This CDR3 is 16 amino acids long. This chain's CDR3 is CAISEQVVGMNTEAFF. For the CDR3, the DNA is TGTGCCATCAGTGAGCAGGTGGTGGGGATGAACACTGAAGCTTTCTTT.

The chain carries TRBV5-8 and TRBJ2-4, with TRBD2 matching over 7 bases. V lost 4 bases and J lost 7; bases outside the gene matches: 2. From germline, CDR1 is SGHTS and CDR2 YDEGEE. The CDR3 covers 12 residues. The chain's CDR3 is CASSPSGNIQYF. The CDR3 DNA sequence: TGTGCCAGCAGCCCTAGCGGTAACATTCAGTACTTC.

The gene calls are TRBV6-1 and TRBJ1-5; D gene uncertain. Germline V gene sequence: CDR1 MNHNS, CDR2 SASEGT. The CDR3 extends over 15 amino acids. V dropped 2 bases and J dropped 3 bases, with 11 bases sitting between them. The CDR3 spells CASSEMLASNQPQHF. CDR3 bases: TGTGCCAGCAGTGAAATGCTCGCGTCCAATCAGCCCCAGCATTTT.

The chain recombines TRBV5-1 with TRBJ2-6; possibly TRBD2 for D (6 bases). The CDR3 totals 14 residues. Germline V gene sequence: CDR1 SGHRS, CDR2 YFSETQ. Trimming removed 4 bases from V and 2 bases from J, with 7 bases in between. Written as DNA, the CDR3 is TGCGCCAGCAGCCGGGGGACTGGGGCCAACGTCCTGACTTTC. Protein sequence: CASSRGTGANVLTF.